Below, 11 T cell receptor beta chains from the same sample are listed, as sequenced in a study of T cell responses to AZD1222 COVID-19 vaccine. Assay: immunoSEQ multiplex PCR; the TCRdb copy retains only in-frame clones and omits some. The sample lists approximately 190,000 clones, 94% occurring once. Sequenced material: peripheral blood, taken on day 0 of AZD1222 vaccination. Receptors were obtained from an adult in good health.

Details on this clone: Its ends do not fully match the called genes, so a read error is possible. The chain uses TRBV5-1 and TRBJ1-1; D is uncertain. This CDR3 has 14 amino acids. Germline CDR1 is SGHRS and CDR2 is YFSETQ. In DNA form, the CDR3 reads TGCGCCAGCAGCTCCAACACGGCCACGGTTCAAGCCTTCTTT. This gives the protein CASSSNTATVQAFF.

J is TRBJ2-7 and V is TRBV11-2; D is uncertain. CDR1 SGHAT and CDR2 FQNNGV come from the germline V gene. This CDR3 is built from 11 residues. V lost 1 base to trimming and J lost 2 bases, with 0 bases between them. This CDR3 is CASSLAYEQYF. Written as DNA, the CDR3 is TGTGCCAGCAGCTTAGCCTACGAGCAGTACTTC.

The chain combines TRBV7-9 with TRBJ1-2; 9 bases agree with TRBD1. The J segment lost 9 bases and the V segment lost 8 bases, leaving 16 bases of the junction unmatched. The CDR3 has 15 residues. Germline CDR1 is SEHNR and CDR2 is FQNEAQ (reference sequence). CDR3 sequence reads: CASGTGLGELSSYTF. CDR3 DNA sequence: TGTGCCAGCGGGACAGGGTTAGGGGAACTCTCTAGCTACACCTTC.

V usage is TRBV6-5 and J usage is TRBJ2-7; 13 positions match TRBD2. V lost 0 bases to trimming and J lost 5 bases; unmatched junction nucleotides: 4. Germline CDR1 reads MNHEY; CDR2 reads SVGAGI. CDR3 length equals 16 residues. CDR3 protein: CASSYSGLAGDHEQYF. Here the CDR3 DNA reads TGTGCCAGCAGTTACTCAGGACTAGCGGGAGACCACGAGCAGTACTTC.

The chain combines TRBV5-1 with TRBJ2-1; D is perhaps TRBD2 (6 bases). The CDR3 has 14 residues. Germline V gene sequence: CDR1 SGHRS, CDR2 YFSETQ. V was pared by 4 bases and J by 6 bases, with 14 bases between. The CDR3 DNA sequence: TGCGCCAGCAGCGCGGAGGGGCCGGTCAATGAGCAGTTCTTC. Protein sequence: CASSAEGPVNEQFF. Together with reference TRBV5-1 and TRBJ2-1, the CDR3 gives the full variable domain: KAGVTQTPRYLIKTRGQQVTLSCSPISGHRSVSWYQQTPGQGLQFLFEYFSETQRNKGNFPGRFSGRQFSNSRSEMNVSTLELGDSALYLCASSAEGPVNEQFFGPGTRLTVL.

V gene TRBV28 combines with J gene TRBJ2-3; D gene ambiguous. The CDR3 has 17 amino acids. Trimming removed 1 base from V and 3 bases from J, with 17 bases in between. The germline V gene encodes CDR1 MDHEN and CDR2 SYDVKM. CDR3 sequence: CASSLYIGVQLTDTQYF. CDR3 nucleotide sequence: TGTGCCAGCAGTTTATACATCGGCGTACAACTGACAGATACGCAGTATTTT.

This clone has a single count. The J gene is TRBJ1-2, the V gene TRBV18, with D unclear. There are 15 residues in the CDR3. Germline values: CDR1 KGHSH, CDR2 LQKENI. With 3 bases removed from V and 5 bases from J, the gap between germline ends came to 16 bases. This CDR3 reads CASSPDDTFGYGYTF. The DNA of the CDR3 is TGTGCCAGCTCACCGGACGATACTTTTGGGTATGGCTACACCTTC.

V is TRBV7-9 and J is TRBJ2-5, with TRBD2 matching 8 bases. Per germline, CDR1 SEHNR and CDR2 FQNEAQ (reference sequence). This CDR3 is built from 16 residues. V shed 2 bases, J shed 1 base, and the junction held 6 bases outside the gene matches. CDR3 DNA sequence: TGTGCCAGCAGCTTACCCCCACTAGCGGCCCAAGAGACCCAGTACTTC. Its translation: CASSLPPLAAQETQYF.

The chain couples TRBV9 to TRBJ2-7, with unresolved D. The ends were cut back, 0 bases at V and 2 bases at J, with 15 bases in the middle. CDR1 and CDR2 from the germline V gene are SGDLS and YYNGEE. CDR3 size: 16 residues. This chain's CDR3 is CASSVGVGLGTYEQYF. CDR3 bases: TGTGCCAGCAGCGTAGGGGTGGGGTTGGGGACCTACGAGCAGTACTTC.

V and J are TRBV7-8 and TRBJ2-2; 9 positions match TRBD1. The CDR3 consists of 17 residues. V lost 5 bases to trimming and J lost 6 bases; unmatched junction nucleotides: 13. Germline V CDR1 and CDR2: SGHVS, FQNEAQ. The CDR3 here is CASSNFRDRVAAGELFF. CDR3 DNA: TGTGCCAGCAGCAATTTCCGGGACAGGGTTGCGGCCGGGGAGCTGTTTTTT.

The chain carries TRBV4-3 and TRBJ2-1; tentatively, D is TRBD1 (5 bases). Germline CDR1 LGHNA, CDR2 YSLEER. The V and J ends lost 0 bases and 3 bases respectively, with 18 bases between them. This CDR3 has 18 amino acids. CDR3 loop: CASSQDLVFGDSYNEQFF. CDR3 DNA: TGCGCCAGCAGCCAAGATTTAGTTTTCGGAGACAGCTACAATGAGCAGTTCTTC.